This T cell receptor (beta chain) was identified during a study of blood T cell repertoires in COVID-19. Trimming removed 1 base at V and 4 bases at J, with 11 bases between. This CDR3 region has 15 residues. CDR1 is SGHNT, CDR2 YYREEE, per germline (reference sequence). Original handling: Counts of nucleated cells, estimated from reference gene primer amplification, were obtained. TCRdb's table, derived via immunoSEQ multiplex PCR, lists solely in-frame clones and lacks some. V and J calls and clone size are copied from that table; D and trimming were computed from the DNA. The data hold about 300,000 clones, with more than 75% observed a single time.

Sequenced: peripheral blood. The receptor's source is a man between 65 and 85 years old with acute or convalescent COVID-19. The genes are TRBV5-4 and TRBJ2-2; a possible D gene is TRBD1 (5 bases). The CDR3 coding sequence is TGTGCCAGCAGCTTGACAGGACGGCGCACCGGGGAGCTGTTTTTT. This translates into CASSLTGRRTGELFF.